Shown below are 26 T cell receptor beta chains from a single sample sequenced in a study of blood T cell repertoires in COVID-19. Data came from immunoSEQ multiplex PCR; TCRdb stores just in-frame clones and leaves some out. Here the sample spans around 380,000 clones, approximately 89% being singletons. Specimen: PBMCs or T cells enriched from blood (not recorded which). The receptors shown here come from a man aged 30 to 39 who had recovered from COVID-19.

The CDR3 loop reads CASSLIRGNTEAFF. The CDR3 DNA reads as TGTGCCAGCAGCTTGATCAGGGGGAACACTGAAGCTTTCTTT. The chain links TRBV7-2 to TRBJ1-1; D is possibly TRBD1 (6 bases). Trimming took off 3 bases at V and 1 base at J, with 9 bases between the two ends. This CDR3 is 14 amino acids long. The germline V gene encodes CDR1 SGHTA and CDR2 FQGNSA.

The CDR3 spells CSVEGGQGAGNTEAFF. The CDR3, as DNA: TGCAGCGTTGAGGGGGGACAGGGGGCTGGCAACACTGAAGCTTTCTTT. This chain links TRBV29-1 with TRBJ1-1; TRBD1 agrees at 12 bases. Germline V CDR1 and CDR2: SQVTM, ANQGSEA. Losses at the gene ends were 3 bases for V and 2 bases for J; bases not matched to a gene: 7. CDR3 length equals 16 residues.

This chain uses TRBV7-2 with TRBJ1-3, with unresolved D. V was clipped by 1 base and J by 6 bases, with 10 bases between them. This CDR3 contains 14 residues. Germline-derived CDR1 and CDR2 are SGHTA and FQGNSA. The CDR3 bases are TGTGCCAGCAGCTTAGGCGAATTCGTAAACACCATATATTTT. Translation gives CASSLGEFVNTIYF.

The gene calls are TRBV6-1 and TRBJ1-5; D may be TRBD1 (6 bases). Germline V gene sequence: CDR1 MNHNS, CDR2 SASEGT. This CDR3 has 15 residues. The V end was cut by 2 bases, the J end by 2 bases, with 10 bases between. The CDR3 reads CASSEKRQGNQPQHF. CDR3 DNA: TGTGCCAGCAGTGAAAAGAGACAGGGCAATCAGCCCCAGCATTTT.

The rearrangement uses TRBV27 and TRBJ1-1; 10 positions agree with TRBD1. CDR1 and CDR2 from the germline V gene are MNHEY and SMNVEV (reference sequence). The V segment lost 5 bases and the J segment 3 bases; nucleotides outside the gene matches: 15. The CDR3 has 18 amino acids. The CDR3 is CASSPYPGQGRRYTEAFF. The CDR3 nucleotides are TGTGCCAGCAGTCCCTACCCGGGACAGGGGAGGAGATACACTGAAGCTTTCTTT.

The chain is built from TRBV11-2 and TRBJ2-5, with 12 nucleotides matching TRBD2. The CDR3 extends over 19 amino acids. Germline values: CDR1 SGHAT, CDR2 FQNNGV. V gave up 1 base and J gave up 4 bases; unmatched junction bases: 13. CDR3 bases: TGTGCCAGCAGCTTAGCCCTAGGTAGGACTAGCGGGGCTATAGAGACCCAGTACTTC. This translates into CASSLALGRTSGAIETQYF.

J is TRBJ2-4 and V is TRBV6-1; 9 nucleotides agree with TRBD1. CDR1 is MNHNS and CDR2 is SASEGT in the germline V gene. This CDR3 has 14 residues. The V gene end was trimmed by 2 bases and the J gene end by 9 bases; junction bases not matched to a gene: 5. CDR3 DNA sequence: TGTGCCAGCAGTGAACCGGGACAGGGAGGCATTCAGTACTTC. It translates to CASSEPGQGGIQYF.

This clone was counted between two and nine times. The chain has TRBV7-9 and TRBJ2-7, with a possible D match to TRBD1 (6 bases). Germline values: CDR1 SEHNR, CDR2 FQNEAQ (reference sequence). This CDR3 contains 19 residues. The V end was cut by 5 bases, the J end by 0 bases, with 26 bases between. CDR3 protein: CASSPIQGRAALSSYEQYF. CDR3 coding DNA: TGTGCCAGCAGCCCTATTCAGGGGCGAGCCGCCCTGAGCTCCTACGAGCAGTACTTC.

The genes are TRBV5-4 and TRBJ2-1; 11 nucleotides align to TRBD2. From germline, CDR1 is SGHNT and CDR2 YYREEE (reference sequence). The CDR3 has 15 amino acids. V gave up 4 bases and J gave up 3 bases; unmatched junction bases: 3. The CDR3 spells CASSQGTSGYNEQFF. Here the CDR3 DNA reads TGTGCCAGCAGCCAAGGGACTAGCGGCTACAATGAGCAGTTCTTC.

The chain carries TRBV4-2 and TRBJ1-1; D remains ambiguous. Trimming removed 0 bases at V and 4 bases at J, with 6 bases between. The germline CDR1 and CDR2 sequences are LGHNA and YNFKEQ. The CDR3 covers 13 residues. The CDR3 loop reads CASSQDPGTEAFF. The CDR3 nucleotides read TGTGCCAGCAGCCAAGACCCAGGCACTGAAGCTTTCTTT.

The chain combines TRBV5-6 with TRBJ2-5; TRBD2 aligns across 11 bases. This CDR3 contains 16 residues. Germline V gene lookup returns CDR1 SGHDT and CDR2 YYEEEE. Germline trimming cut 3 bases from V and 0 bases from J; bases unmatched to any gene: 4. The CDR3 bases are TGTGCCAGCAGCTCCAGACTAGCGGGGTACCAAGAGACCCAGTACTTC. Translation gives CASSSRLAGYQETQYF.

The V gene is TRBV20-1, the J gene TRBJ2-7; no reliable D call. V lost 3 bases and J lost 6, with 12 bases in between. From germline, CDR1 is DFQATT and CDR2 SNEGSKA (reference sequence). This CDR3 region has 12 residues. The CDR3 DNA follows: TGCAGTGCTAGTAACATGGCCCTCGAGCAGTACTTC. As protein: CSASNMALEQYF.

This clone was seen just once. The V call is TRBV4-1, the J call TRBJ1-1; D not resolved. Trimming stripped 0 bases from V and 5 bases from J, with 19 bases between. Germline CDR1 reads MGHRA; CDR2 reads YSYEKL. This CDR3 region has 17 residues. The CDR3 region is CASSQDQGPPRRTEAFF. The CDR3 DNA reads as TGCGCCAGCAGCCAAGATCAAGGCCCCCCCAGGAGGACTGAAGCTTTCTTT.

V is TRBV9 and J is TRBJ1-1; D might be TRBD1 (6 bases). The CDR3 spans 15 residues. Germline CDR1 SGDLS, CDR2 YYNGEE. V lost 4 bases and J lost 2, with 15 bases in between. CDR3 bases: TGTGCCAGCAGCCCACGGGACACCGAAAACACTGAAGCTTTCTTT. It specifies CASSPRDTENTEAFF.

The V call is TRBV2, the J call TRBJ1-2, with a possible D match to TRBD1 (5 bases). CDR1 and CDR2 from the germline V gene are SNHLY and FYNNEI. The CDR3 spans 15 residues. Trimming removed 7 bases from V and 2 bases from J, with 17 bases in between. CDR3 region: CASKKGEGGNYGYTF. Written as DNA, the CDR3 is TGTGCCAGCAAGAAAGGGGAGGGCGGCAACTATGGCTACACCTTC.

This sequence joins TRBV15 and TRBJ1-1; D gene unclear. Between the trimmed V and J ends, which lost 5 bases and 5 bases, there was a span of 9 bases. CDR1 and CDR2 (germline): LNHNV, YYDKDF (reference sequence). The CDR3 totals 12 residues. The CDR3 loop is CATSLVSTEAFF. The CDR3 coding sequence is TGTGCCACCAGCCTAGTCTCTACTGAAGCTTTCTTT.

This chain joins TRBV3-1 (or the pseudogene TRBV3-2) and TRBJ1-1; 7 bases fit TRBD1. V lost 3 bases, J lost 1 base, and 5 bases stayed unmatched. Germline CDR1 LGHDT, CDR2 YNNKEL (reference sequence). The length of the CDR3 is 15 residues. CDR3 amino acids: CASSQQGQPNTEAFF. The CDR3 DNA follows: TGTGCCAGCAGCCAGCAGGGACAGCCGAACACTGAAGCTTTCTTT.

V is TRBV11-2 and J is TRBJ2-1; the match to TRBD1 covers 12 bases. Germline trimming cut 5 bases from V and 3 bases from J; bases unmatched to any gene: 8. Germline assignment: CDR1 SGHAT and CDR2 FQNNGV. This CDR3 comprises 17 residues. The CDR3 loop reads CASSTRDRGLDYNEQFF. The CDR3 DNA reads as TGTGCCAGCAGCACGCGGGACAGGGGGCTTGACTACAATGAGCAGTTCTTC.

J is TRBJ2-7 and V is TRBV7-2; 13 nucleotides line up with TRBD2. The CDR3 has 15 amino acids. From germline, CDR1 is SGHTA and CDR2 FQGNSA. V trimming: 5 bases; J trimming: 7 bases; junction bases outside the gene matches: 8. CDR3 coding DNA: TGTGCCAGCAGCCCCTTGGGACTAGCGGGGAGTGAGCAGTACTTC. Its translation is CASSPLGLAGSEQYF. Based on the CDR3 plus reference TRBV7-2 and TRBJ2-7, the full variable domain is GAGVSQSPSNKVTEKGKDVELRCDPISGHTALYWYRQSLGQGLEFLIYFQGNSAPDKSGLPSDRFSAERTGGSVSTLTIQRTQQEDSAVYLCASSPLGLAGSEQYFGPGTRLTVT.

The rearrangement uses TRBV5-3 and TRBJ2-1; TRBD1 matches 8 bases. TRBV5-3 carries the ORF label, with uncertain function. This CDR3 contains 17 residues. J lost 1 base, V lost 3 bases, and 9 bases had no gene match. CDR3 nucleotide sequence: TGTGCCAGAAGCTCGTCAGGACAGGGACCATCCTACAATGAGCAGTTCTTC. As protein: CARSSSGQGPSYNEQFF.

This sequence joins TRBV19 and TRBJ1-3; D unclear. The CDR3 spans 14 residues. Germline V lookup: CDR1 LNHDA, CDR2 SQIVND (reference sequence). Trimming took 11 bases from V and 0 from J, leaving 14 bases between them. CDR3: CAVGGPSSGNTIYF. Written as DNA, the CDR3 is TGTGCCGTGGGAGGGCCGAGCTCTGGAAACACCATATATTTT.

The rearrangement links TRBV21-1 to TRBJ2-7; the D call in the table, TRBD1, was not verified against the DNA. TRBV21-1 is a known pseudogene. This CDR3 has 13 residues. DNA of the CDR3: TGTGCCAGCAGCGGTGGCAGCTCCTACGAGCAGTACTTC. Translated, it gives CASSGGSSYEQYF.

The CDR3 DNA reads TGTGCCAGCAGCTCTCGGGGGAACACTGAAGCTTTCTTT. Translating gives CASSSRGNTEAFF. The chain joins TRBV11-2 to TRBJ1-1; unclear D gene. This CDR3 is built from 13 residues. Per the germline V gene, CDR1 is SGHAT and CDR2 is FQNNGV. Deletions cut 4 bases from V and 1 base from J, with 7 bases between.

The V call is TRBV4-1, the J call TRBJ2-3; a weak D match, TRBD2 (7 bases). The CDR3 is made up of 14 amino acids. The V and J ends lost 10 bases and 0 bases respectively, with 14 bases between them. Germline values: CDR1 MGHRA, CDR2 YSYEKL. CDR3 loop: CATGGPPSTDTQYF. In DNA, the CDR3 is TGCGCCACCGGGGGGCCGCCTAGCACAGATACGCAGTATTTT.

The DNA of the CDR3 is TGTGCCAGCCGCCCAAGCGGCACCGGGGAGCTGTTTTTT. Translating it yields CASRPSGTGELFF. This chain links TRBV6-2 or TRBV6-3 with TRBJ2-2, with D possibly TRBD2 on 5 matching bases. The germline V gene encodes CDR1 MNHEY and CDR2 SVGEGT. The CDR3 contains 13 residues. V was clipped by 8 bases and J by 4 bases, with 11 bases between them.

This rearrangement joins TRBV2 to TRBJ1-1, with no clear D. The V end lost 6 bases, the J end lost 6 bases, and 8 bases lay between the germline ends. CDR1 and CDR2 from the germline V gene are SNHLY and FYNNEI. The CDR3 runs to 11 residues. The CDR3 sequence is CASRSGAEAFF. Here the CDR3 DNA reads TGTGCCAGCAGATCCGGGGCTGAAGCTTTCTTT.